This is a list of T cell receptor beta chains from one sample in a study of shared clonotypes between healthy human individuals. Sequencing was performed with immunoSEQ multiplex PCR; in TCRdb, only in-frame clones are kept and a portion is missing. Of millions of clones listed, 85% to 95% were seen once; the top ten hold 0.13%. Material: naive CD4+ T cells sorted from blood. Receptors were obtained from a man younger than 35 in good health. Both conserved end residues are part of each CDR3. A D gene is named only where the DNA matches it firmly. Clone size, where shown, is once, few, many, or a class for clones that have expanded.

CASSPPGPSYEQYF,TGTGCCAGCTCACCACCGGGACCCAGCTACGAGCAGTACTTC,-,TRBJ2-7,TRBV18,once
CASRGEDGGQETQYF,TGTGCCAGCAGGGGCGAGGACGGAGGGCAAGAGACCCAGTACTTC,-,TRBJ2-5,TRBV6-4,-
CASSGGTGANYGYTF,TGCGCCAGCAGCGGGGGGACAGGAGCTAACTATGGCTACACCTTC,TRBD1,TRBJ1-2,TRBV5-1,-
CASSGQKNTGELFF,TGTGCCAGCAGTGGACAGAAAAACACCGGGGAGCTGTTTTTT,-,TRBJ2-2,TRBV7-9,-
CASSQDIGGVWETQYF,TGCGCCAGCAGCCAAGATATTGGGGGAGTCTGGGAGACCCAGTACTTC,-,TRBJ2-5,TRBV4-1,-
CASSVLAGGPYNEQFF,TGTGCCAGCAGCGTATTAGCGGGAGGACCTTACAATGAGCAGTTCTTC,TRBD2,TRBJ2-1,TRBV9,-
CASSLAGALATNEKLFF,TGTGCCAGCAGCTTAGCAGGGGCCCTGGCAACTAATGAAAAACTGTTTTTT,-,TRBJ1-4,TRBV7-9,-
CASSEGRETQYF,TGTGCCAGCAGTGAAGGAAGGGAGACCCAGTACTTC,-,TRBJ2-5,TRBV2,-
CASSLAVPYEQYF,TGTGCCAGCAGCTTGGCGGTGCCCTACGAGCAGTACTTC,-,TRBJ2-7,TRBV7-2,-
CAISSGPVETQYF,TGTGCCATCAGTTCTGGTCCGGTAGAGACCCAGTACTTC,-,TRBJ2-5,TRBV10-3,-
CASSLEQGTHEQYF,TGTGCCAGCAGCTTAGAACAGGGTACCCACGAGCAGTACTTC,-,TRBJ2-7,TRBV7-9,-
CASSVAAGSREQYF,TGTGCCAGCAGCGTAGCCGCGGGCTCGAGGGAGCAGTACTTC,-,TRBJ2-7,TRBV9,-
CASGPGQTPTDTQYF,TGTGCTAGTGGTCCCGGGCAGACGCCGACAGATACGCAGTATTTT,-,TRBJ2-3,TRBV12-5,-
CAISESDTSTDTQYF,TGTGCCATCAGTGAGTCTGATACTAGCACAGATACGCAGTATTTT,-,TRBJ2-3,TRBV10-3,once
CAITTASGGSYEQYF,TGTGCCATCACCACAGCGTCGGGTGGGTCCTACGAGCAGTACTTC,-,TRBJ2-7,TRBV10-3,once
CASSLVPDSAYGYTF,TGTGCCAGCAGCTTAGTCCCCGATTCTGCCTATGGCTACACCTTC,-,TRBJ1-2,TRBV7-2,-
CAWSVQRGGEQFF,TGTGCCTGGAGTGTACAAAGAGGGGGTGAGCAGTTCTTC,-,TRBJ2-1,TRBV30,-
CASSPIAGGPTSTDTQYF,TGTGCCAGCTCACCAATAGCGGGGGGGCCAACTAGCACAGATACGCAGTATTTT,TRBD2,TRBJ2-3,TRBV18,-
CASSFRTGTTGELFF,TGTGCCAGCAGCTTCAGGACAGGGACCACCGGGGAGCTGTTTTTT,TRBD1,TRBJ2-2,TRBV9,-
CAISESQGQIGGYTF,TGTGCCATCAGTGAGTCCCAGGGTCAGATTGGTGGCTACACCTTC,-,TRBJ1-2,TRBV10-3,many
CASSPGQGSYEQYF,TGTGCCAGCAGTCCGGGACAGGGGTCCTACGAGCAGTACTTC,TRBD1,TRBJ2-7,TRBV6-6,-
CAWSGKTGRGTQYF,TGTGCCTGGAGTGGGAAAACAGGGAGAGGGACCCAGTACTTC,-,TRBJ2-5,TRBV30,-
CASSPPDSTLYEQYF,TGTGCCAGCAGCCCTCCGGATAGCACCCTCTACGAGCAGTACTTC,-,TRBJ2-7,TRBV11-2,-
CASSFTQGGDSPLHF,TGCGCCAGCAGCTTCACGCAGGGAGGAGATTCACCCCTCCACTTT,-,TRBJ1-6,TRBV5-1,-
CASSWGGGTGELFF,TGTGCCAGCAGTTGGGGTGGGGGCACCGGGGAGCTGTTTTTT,-,TRBJ2-2,TRBV6-6,-
CASSAEQNTEAFF,TGTGCCAGCAGTGCGGAGCAGAACACTGAAGCTTTCTTT,-,TRBJ1-1,TRBV2,-
CASSPPPPRASGRETQYF,TGTGCCAGCAGCCCCCCGCCGCCGAGGGCTAGCGGGCGAGAGACCCAGTACTTC,TRBD2,TRBJ2-5,TRBV5-4,-
CATSRDRVRANEKLFF,TGTGCCACCAGCAGAGATAGGGTGAGGGCTAATGAAAAACTGTTTTTT,-,TRBJ1-4,TRBV15,-
CASRPADGVGSPLHF,TGCGCCAGCAGACCGGCGGATGGGGTGGGTTCACCCCTCCACTTT,-,TRBJ1-6,TRBV5-1,-
CASSDDSLGSYEQYF,TGTGCCAGTAGTGACGACAGTCTAGGCTCCTACGAGCAGTACTTC,-,TRBJ2-7,TRBV19,-
CASSTPGSPLHF,TGTGCCAGCAGTACCCCAGGATCACCCCTCCACTTT,-,TRBJ1-6,TRBV27,-
CASHPRGPEAFF,TGTGCCAGTCACCCGCGGGGACCTGAAGCTTTCTTT,-,TRBJ1-1,TRBV2,many
CASSLAQGTRQETQYF,TGCGCCAGCAGCTTGGCTCAGGGGACCCGGCAAGAGACCCAGTACTTC,-,TRBJ2-5,TRBV5-1,-
CASSLDHRGHSPLHF,TGTGCCAGCAGCTTAGACCACAGGGGCCATTCACCCCTCCACTTT,TRBD1,TRBJ1-6,TRBV7-8,-
CASSIRAGQETQYF,TGTGCCAGTAGTATCCGAGCGGGGCAAGAGACCCAGTACTTC,TRBD2,TRBJ2-5,TRBV19,-
CASSVNRQETQYF,TGTGCCAGCAGTGTCAACAGGCAAGAGACCCAGTACTTC,-,TRBJ2-5,TRBV2,-
CAITDSGRAVEKTQYF,TGTGCCATCACCGATAGCGGGAGGGCCGTGGAGAAGACCCAGTACTTC,TRBD2,TRBJ2-5,TRBV10-3,-